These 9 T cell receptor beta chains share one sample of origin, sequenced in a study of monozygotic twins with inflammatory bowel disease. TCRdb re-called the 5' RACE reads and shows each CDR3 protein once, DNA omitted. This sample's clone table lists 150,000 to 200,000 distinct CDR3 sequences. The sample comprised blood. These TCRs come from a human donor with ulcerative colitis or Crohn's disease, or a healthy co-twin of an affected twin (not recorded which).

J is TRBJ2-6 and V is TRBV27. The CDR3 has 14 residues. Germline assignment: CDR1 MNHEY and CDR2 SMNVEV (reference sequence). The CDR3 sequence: CASSLVSGANVLTF.

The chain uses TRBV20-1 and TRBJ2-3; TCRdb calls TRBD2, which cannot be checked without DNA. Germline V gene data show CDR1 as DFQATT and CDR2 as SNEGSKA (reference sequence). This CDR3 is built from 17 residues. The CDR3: CSASVPRLAGVIDTQYF.

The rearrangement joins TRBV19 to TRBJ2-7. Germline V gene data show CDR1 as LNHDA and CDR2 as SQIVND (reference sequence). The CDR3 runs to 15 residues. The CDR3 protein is CASSIVGGRAYEQYF.

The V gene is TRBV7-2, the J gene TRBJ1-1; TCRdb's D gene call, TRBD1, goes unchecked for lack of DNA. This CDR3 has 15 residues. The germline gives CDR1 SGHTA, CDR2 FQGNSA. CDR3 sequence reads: CASSLGSGVRTEAFF. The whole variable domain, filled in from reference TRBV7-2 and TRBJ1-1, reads GAGVSQSPSNKVTEKGKDVELRCDPISGHTALYWYRQSLGQGLEFLIYFQGNSAPDKSGLPSDRFSAERTGGSVSTLTIQRTQQEDSAVYLCASSLGSGVRTEAFFGQGTRLTVV.

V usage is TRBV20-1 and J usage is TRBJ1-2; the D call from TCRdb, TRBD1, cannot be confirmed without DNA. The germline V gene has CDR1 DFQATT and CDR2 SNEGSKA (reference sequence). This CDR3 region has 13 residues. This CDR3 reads CSAPRQGNYGYTF.

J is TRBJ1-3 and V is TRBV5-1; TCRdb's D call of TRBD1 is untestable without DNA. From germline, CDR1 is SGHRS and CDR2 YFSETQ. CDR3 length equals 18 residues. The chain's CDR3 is CASSLVGTGPFSGNTIYF.

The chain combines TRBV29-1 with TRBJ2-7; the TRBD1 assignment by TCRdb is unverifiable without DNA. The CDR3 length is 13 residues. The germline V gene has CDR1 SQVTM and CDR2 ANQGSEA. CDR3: CSVEEDKPYEQYF.

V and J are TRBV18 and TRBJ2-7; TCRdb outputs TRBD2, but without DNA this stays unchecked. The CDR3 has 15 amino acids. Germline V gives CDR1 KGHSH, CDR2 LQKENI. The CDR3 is CASSPPLTSGGEQYF.

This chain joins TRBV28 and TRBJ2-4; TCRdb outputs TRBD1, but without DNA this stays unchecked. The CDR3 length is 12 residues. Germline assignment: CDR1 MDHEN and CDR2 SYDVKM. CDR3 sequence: CASSGTGNIQYF.